This paragraph covers one T cell receptor beta chain sequence. This sample was taken from a study of CD8 T cells in ankylosing spondylitis. V gave up 3 bases and J gave up 7 bases, with 18 bases separating them. This CDR3 is built from 16 residues. The germline gives CDR1 MNHEY, CDR2 SMNVEV (reference sequence). Via MiXCR, TCRdb re-called the 5' RACE reads, giving one row per CDR3 protein. The sample yields around 250,000 distinct CDR3 sequences, about 20% seen once. This clonotype was obtained from a male donor with ankylosing spondylitis or in good health (not recorded which). Specimen: blood, either unsorted or a sorted T cell fraction (not recorded which). This chain uses TRBV27 with TRBJ2-2, with a tentative D call TRBD2 (5 bases). The CDR3 DNA sequence: TGTGCCAGCAGTTTTAGTACTAGTCGGACGCGCGGGGAGCTGTTTTTT. Translation: CASSFSTSRTRGELFF.